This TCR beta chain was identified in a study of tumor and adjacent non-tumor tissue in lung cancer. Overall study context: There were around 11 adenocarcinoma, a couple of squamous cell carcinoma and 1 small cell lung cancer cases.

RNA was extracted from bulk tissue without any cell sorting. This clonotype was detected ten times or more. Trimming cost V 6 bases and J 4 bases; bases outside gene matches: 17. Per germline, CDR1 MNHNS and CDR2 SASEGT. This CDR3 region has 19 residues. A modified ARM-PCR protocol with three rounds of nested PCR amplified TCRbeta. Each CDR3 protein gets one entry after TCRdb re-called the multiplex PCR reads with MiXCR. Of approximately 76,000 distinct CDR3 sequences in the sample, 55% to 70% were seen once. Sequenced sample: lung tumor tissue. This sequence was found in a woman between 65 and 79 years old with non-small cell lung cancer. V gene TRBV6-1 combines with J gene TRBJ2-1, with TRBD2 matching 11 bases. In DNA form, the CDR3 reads TGTGCCAGCAGCGTCGTACTAGCGGGAGTGACTGGAGGGTACAATGAGCAGTTCTTC. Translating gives CASSVVLAGVTGGYNEQFF.